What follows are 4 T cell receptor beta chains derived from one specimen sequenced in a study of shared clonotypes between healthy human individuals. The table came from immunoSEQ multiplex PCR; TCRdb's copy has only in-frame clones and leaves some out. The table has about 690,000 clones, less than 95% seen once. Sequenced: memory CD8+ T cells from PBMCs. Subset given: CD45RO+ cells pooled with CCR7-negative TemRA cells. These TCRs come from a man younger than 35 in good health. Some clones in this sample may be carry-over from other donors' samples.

In nucleotides, the CDR3 is TGTGCCAGCAGCCCCCTTTTCATGATTGATATTGAGCAGTTCTTC. Its translation is CASSPLFMIDIEQFF. The V gene is TRBV11-2, the J gene TRBJ2-1; D gene unclear. Trimming took off 5 bases at V and 9 bases at J, with 20 bases between the two ends. Germline-derived CDR1 and CDR2 are SGHAT and FQNNGV. CDR3 size: 15 residues.

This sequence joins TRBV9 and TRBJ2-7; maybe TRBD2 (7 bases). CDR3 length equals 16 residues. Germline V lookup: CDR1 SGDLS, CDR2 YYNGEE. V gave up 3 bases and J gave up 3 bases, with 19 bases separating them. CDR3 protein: CASSEASGGWIYEQYF. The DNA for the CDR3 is TGTGCCAGCAGCGAGGCTTCGGGGGGCTGGATCTACGAGCAGTACTTC.

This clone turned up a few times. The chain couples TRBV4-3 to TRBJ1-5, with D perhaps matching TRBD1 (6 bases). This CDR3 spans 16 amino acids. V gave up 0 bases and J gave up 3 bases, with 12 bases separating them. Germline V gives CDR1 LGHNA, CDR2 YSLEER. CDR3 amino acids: CASSQDYTGLNQPQHF. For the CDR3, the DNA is TGCGCCAGCAGCCAAGATTACACAGGGCTCAATCAGCCCCAGCATTTT.

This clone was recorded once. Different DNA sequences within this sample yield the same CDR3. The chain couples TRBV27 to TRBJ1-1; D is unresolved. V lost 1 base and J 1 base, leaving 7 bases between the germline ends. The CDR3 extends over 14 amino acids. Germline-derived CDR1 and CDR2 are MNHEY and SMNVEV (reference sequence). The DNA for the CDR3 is TGTGCCAGCAGTTTATTGGCGGGGAACACTGAAGCTTTCTTT. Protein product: CASSLLAGNTEAFF.